This TCR beta chain was found in a study of vaccination and CD4 T cells after COVID-19. In the study overall: Taking of post-vaccine samples occurred a median 72 days after dose two (range 14 to 241). The cells were exposed to overlapping spike peptides originating from SARS-CoV-2, HCoV-NL63, HCoV-OC43 and HCoV-229E for stimulation. Controls had a CEFX pool, an HIV-1 Nef pool, or no peptide added.

As to treatment: roughly 10-day PBMC culture with coronavirus spike peptide pools or control peptides (ViraFEST assay). This CDR3 is 15 amino acids long. Germline CDR1 is SGHAT and CDR2 is FQDESV (reference sequence). V was cut by 5 bases and J by 2 bases, with 15 bases left in between. Sequenced with the Oncomine TCR Beta short-read assay was DNA taken from cultured CD4+ T cells. TCRdb re-derived calls from the PCR reads in MiXCR, one entry per CDR3 protein. This table has around 20,000 distinct CDR3 sequences, around 60% appearing once. A remark on this clonotype: No antigen is known for it.

Sequenced material: CD4+ T cells from blood, cultured in vitro, taken before SARS-CoV-2 vaccination. This clonotype originated in a human donor who had recovered from COVID-19. The chain is built from TRBV11-1 and TRBJ1-2; D is unresolved. The CDR3, as DNA: TGTGCCAGCAGCCTGGATCCAGAGGTAAACTATGGCTACACCTTC. It translates to CASSLDPEVNYGYTF.